This note documents a single T cell receptor beta chain sequence. The antigen remains unidentified. The time point: week 11, during vaccination. Vaccine doses each comprised 300 ug of mutant IDH1 20-mer peptide, with topical imiquimod. This sample was included in a study of a mutant IDH1 vaccine in newly diagnosed glioma. Study-wide background: Vaccines were first given 4-6 weeks after radiotherapy alone, or with temozolomide cycles. The treated population exhibited a male proportion of roughly 62%, a female proportion of about 38%, and a mean age of roughly 39 years.

Study results and caveats: Pseudoprogression showed no apparent link to changes in top peripheral T cell clonotypes.

CDR1 LGHNA and CDR2 YNFKEQ come from the germline V gene. The CDR3 contains 17 residues. The trim removed 0 bases at V and 0 bases at J, leaving 6 bases unmatched. The method was immunoSEQ multiplex PCR; TCRdb's version includes in-frame clones alone and lacks a portion of them. The table records about 130,000 clones, about four fifths of them present only once. The chain has TRBV4-2 and TRBJ2-7, with 9 bases fitting TRBD2. The sequence derives from a man aged 40-49 years with glioma. The specimen was PBMCs, collected from a glioma patient whose treatment included an IDH1 peptide vaccine. DNA for the CDR3: TGTGCCAGCAGCCAAGATCCGTGGCGGGAGGGCTCCTACGAGCAGTACTTC. This codes for CASSQDPWREGSYEQYF.